Below, one T cell receptor (beta chain) is given with its context. These data come from a study of human T cells and chemical hapten exposure. Across the whole study: Sensitization was performed using 2% DPC on a roughly 2 cm by roughly 2 cm upper inner arm skin site.

TCRdb fed the RACE reads into MiXCR, producing one record per CDR3 protein. This table holds tens of thousands of distinct CDR3 sequences, about 11% found once. Described time point: pre-sensitization, week 0. The sample's treatment: therapeutic diphenylcyclopropenone sensitization with weekly scalp DPC. This sequence was found in a man in his thirties or forties with alopecia areata. Some clones in this sample may be carry-over from other donors' samples. Sequencing used whole blood, obtained in connection with sensitization to the hapten diphenylcyclopropenone (DPC).

The CDR3 nucleotides read TGCAGCGTCCCAACCGTAAGTTCGAACACTGAAGCTTTCTTT. Translating it yields CSVPTVSSNTEAFF. The chain couples TRBV29-1 to TRBJ1-1, with D unclear. Looked up from germline, CDR1 is SQVTM and CDR2 is ANQGSEA. The CDR3 runs to 14 residues. Trimming stripped 6 bases from V and 1 base from J, with 15 bases between.